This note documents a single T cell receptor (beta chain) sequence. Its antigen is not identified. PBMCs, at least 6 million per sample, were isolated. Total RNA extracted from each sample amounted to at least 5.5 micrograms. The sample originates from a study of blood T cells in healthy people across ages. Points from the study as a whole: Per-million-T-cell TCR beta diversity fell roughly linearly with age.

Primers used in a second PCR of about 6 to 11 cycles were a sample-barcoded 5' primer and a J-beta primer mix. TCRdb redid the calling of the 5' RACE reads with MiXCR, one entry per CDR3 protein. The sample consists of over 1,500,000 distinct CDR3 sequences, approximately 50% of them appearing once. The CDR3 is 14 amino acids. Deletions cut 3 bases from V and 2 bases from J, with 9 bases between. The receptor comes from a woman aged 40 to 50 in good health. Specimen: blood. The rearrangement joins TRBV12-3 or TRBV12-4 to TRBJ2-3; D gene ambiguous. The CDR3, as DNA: TGTGCCAGCAGTTTTAATCAGGTCACAGATACGCAGTATTTT. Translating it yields CASSFNQVTDTQYF.